Following are 12 T cell receptor beta chains from one sample sequenced in a study of shared clonotypes between healthy human individuals. TCRdb's table, derived via immunoSEQ multiplex PCR, lists solely in-frame clones and lacks some. The sample lists roughly 700,000 clones, less than 85% occurring once. The sequenced material came from memory CD4+ T cells sorted from blood. Subset specified: CD45RA-negative fraction. The receptors stem from a woman aged 25 to 39 in good health.

The V gene is TRBV27, the J gene TRBJ1-4; 8 nucleotides agree with TRBD1. Germline V gene data show CDR1 as MNHEY and CDR2 as SMNVEV (reference sequence). J lost 0 bases, V lost 5 bases, and 8 bases had no gene match. The CDR3 extends over 17 amino acids. CDR3 DNA: TGTGCCAGCAGTCCCAGGACAGGGCTAACAACTAATGAAAAACTGTTTTTT. It translates to CASSPRTGLTTNEKLFF. Drawing the rest from reference TRBV27 and TRBJ1-4, the complete variable domain is EAQVTQNPRYLITVTGKKLTVTCSQNMNHEYMSWYRQDPGLGLRQIYYSMNVEVTDKGDVPEGYKVSRKEKRNFPLILESPSPNQTSLYFCASSPRTGLTTNEKLFFGSGTQLSVL.

The rearrangement joins TRBV6-4 to TRBJ2-2; D unresolved. V lost 5 bases and J lost 5, with 15 bases in between. CDR1 MRHNA and CDR2 SNTAGT come from the germline V gene. The CDR3 runs 15 residues. The CDR3 nucleotides read TGTGCCAGCAGTACGGACCCCGGAACGACCGGGGAGCTGTTTTTT. Protein: CASSTDPGTTGELFF.

The chain is built from TRBV5-1 and TRBJ2-6, with D unresolved. Germline CDR1 reads SGHRS; CDR2 reads YFSETQ. The V gene lost 2 bases and the J gene lost 4 bases, with 4 bases spanning the gap. This CDR3 is built from 13 residues. The CDR3 DNA reads TGCGCCAGCAGCTTTCAGGGGGCCAACGTCCTGACTTTC. Residues: CASSFQGANVLTF. Supplemented by reference TRBV5-1 and TRBJ2-6, the full variable domain reads KAGVTQTPRYLIKTRGQQVTLSCSPISGHRSVSWYQQTPGQGLQFLFEYFSETQRNKGNFPGRFSGRQFSNSRSEMNVSTLELGDSALYLCASSFQGANVLTFGAGSRLTVL.

The genes are TRBV28 and TRBJ1-5; 10 nucleotides align to TRBD1. The germline V gene encodes CDR1 MDHEN and CDR2 SYDVKM. The CDR3 sequence is 13 residues long. V lost 10 bases to trimming and J lost 6 bases; unmatched junction nucleotides: 6. The CDR3 loop reads CATDRGQGQPQHF. The DNA of the CDR3 is TGTGCCACCGACAGGGGGCAAGGTCAGCCCCAGCATTTT.

The V and J genes are TRBV2 and TRBJ2-1; no clear D gene. The ends were cut back, 0 bases at V and 4 bases at J, with 10 bases in the middle. The CDR3 is 15 residues long. Per the germline V gene, CDR1 is SNHLY and CDR2 is FYNNEI. Here the CDR3 reads CASSEARFVYNEQFF. The CDR3 nucleotides read TGTGCCAGCAGTGAAGCGAGATTCGTTTACAATGAGCAGTTCTTC.

For this clone: Given a much more abundant clone one base away, this may be a read error. This chain links TRBV7-3 with TRBJ1-1; TRBD1 matches 7 bases. Losses at the gene ends were 7 bases for V and 1 base for J; bases not matched to a gene: 3. CDR1 and CDR2 (germline): SGHTA, FQGTGA. This CDR3 has 13 amino acids. Written as DNA, the CDR3 is TGTGCCAGCAAAAGACAGGGGAACACTGAAGCTTTCTTT. This sequence encodes CASKRQGNTEAFF. Together with reference TRBV7-3 and TRBJ1-1, the CDR3 gives the full variable domain: GAGVSQTPSNKVTEKGKYVELRCDPISGHTALYWYRQSLGQGPEFLIYFQGTGAADDSGLPNDRFFAVRPEGSVSTLKIQRTERGDSAVYLCASKRQGNTEAFFGQGTRLTVV.

The chain employs TRBV5-5 and TRBJ1-1; D not certain. Germline-derived CDR1 and CDR2 are SGHKS and YYEKEE (reference sequence). V lost 5 bases and J lost 3, with 11 bases in between. The CDR3 sequence is 13 residues long. CDR3 protein: CASSTRQDTEAFF. The CDR3 region has the DNA TGTGCCAGCAGTACTAGGCAGGACACTGAAGCTTTCTTT.

As regards this clone: Relative to the germline gene, one junction end is altered; a read error may explain this. This chain joins TRBV5-1 and TRBJ1-3; 7 positions agree with TRBD1. Germline V gene data show CDR1 as SGHRS and CDR2 as YFSETQ. There are 18 residues in the CDR3. The CDR3 loop reads CASSLDLPGGNCGSTIYF. Written as DNA, the CDR3 is TGCGCCAGCAGCTTGGATTTGCCAGGGGGAAATTGTGGAAGCACCATATATTTT.

This clone was seen more than once but under ten times. V is TRBV29-1 and J is TRBJ1-2, with D tentatively TRBD1 (6 bases). The CDR3 totals 12 residues. The germline V gene has CDR1 SQVTM and CDR2 ANQGSEA. Between the trimmed V and J ends, which lost 7 bases and 2 bases, there was a span of 11 bases. The CDR3 loop reads CSAGDGNYGYTF. In DNA form, the CDR3 reads TGCAGCGCAGGGGATGGAAACTATGGCTACACCTTC.

This clone was seen a handful of times. The V gene is TRBV10-3, the J gene TRBJ2-7; D gene unclear. V lost 0 bases, J lost 5 bases, and 14 bases lay in between. Germline assignment: CDR1 ENHRY and CDR2 SYGVKD. This CDR3 has 15 amino acids. As DNA, the CDR3 is TGTGCCATCAGTGAGTCAGCCCCCCGTAATGACGAGCAGTACTTC. This translates into CAISESAPRNDEQYF.

This clone appeared a single time. This chain links TRBV14 with TRBJ2-7, with TRBD2 identical over 7 bases. The CDR3 runs 15 residues. V was pared by 5 bases and J by 4 bases, with 11 bases of the junction left unmatched. Germline CDR1 reads SGHDN; CDR2 reads FVKESK. This CDR3 is CASSFRGGVLYEQYF. In nucleotides, the CDR3 is TGTGCCAGCAGCTTTCGCGGGGGAGTTCTTTACGAGCAGTACTTC.

V gene TRBV11-2 combines with J gene TRBJ1-1, with D unresolved. The CDR3 length is 13 residues. CDR1 SGHAT and CDR2 FQNNGV come from the germline V gene. Deletions cut 7 bases from V and 2 bases from J, with 11 bases between. CDR3: CASNQDLNTEAFF. CDR3 DNA: TGTGCCAGCAACCAAGACCTAAACACTGAAGCTTTCTTT.